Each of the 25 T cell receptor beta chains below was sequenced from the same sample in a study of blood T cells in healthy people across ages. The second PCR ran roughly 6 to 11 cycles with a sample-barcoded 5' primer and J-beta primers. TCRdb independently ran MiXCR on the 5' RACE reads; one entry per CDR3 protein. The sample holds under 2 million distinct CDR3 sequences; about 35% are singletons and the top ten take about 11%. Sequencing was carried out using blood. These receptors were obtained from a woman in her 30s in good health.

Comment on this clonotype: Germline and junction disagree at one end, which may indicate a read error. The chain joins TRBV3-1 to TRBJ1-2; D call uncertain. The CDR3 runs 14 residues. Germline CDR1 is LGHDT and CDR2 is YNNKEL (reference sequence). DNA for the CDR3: TGTGCCGGCAGCCAACGTGGGCAGGAGCGTGGCTACACCTTC. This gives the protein CAGSQRGQERGYTF.

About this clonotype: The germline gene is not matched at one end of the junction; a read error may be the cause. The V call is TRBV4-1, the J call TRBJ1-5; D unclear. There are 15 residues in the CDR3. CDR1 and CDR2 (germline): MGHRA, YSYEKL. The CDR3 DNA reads TGCGCCGGCAGCCAAGTGGTCCTAGGGAATCAGCCCCAGCATTTT. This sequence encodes CAGSQVVLGNQPQHF.

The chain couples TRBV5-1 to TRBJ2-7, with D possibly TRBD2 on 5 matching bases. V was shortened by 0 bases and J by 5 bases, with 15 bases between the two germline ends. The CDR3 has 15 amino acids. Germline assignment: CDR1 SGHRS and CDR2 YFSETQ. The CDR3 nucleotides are TGCGCCAGCAGCTTGGCGGTGGGAGTGGAGAACGAGCAGTACTTC. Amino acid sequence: CASSLAVGVENEQYF.

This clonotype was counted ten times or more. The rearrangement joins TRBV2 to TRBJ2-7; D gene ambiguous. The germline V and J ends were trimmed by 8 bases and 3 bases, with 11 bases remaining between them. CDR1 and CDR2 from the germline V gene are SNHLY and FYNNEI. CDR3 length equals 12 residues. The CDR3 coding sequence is TGTGCCAGCGGTTCCCAGCGCTACGAGCAGTACTTC. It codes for CASGSQRYEQYF.

This CDR3 is CASSLTSNRNEQFF. For the CDR3, the DNA is TGCGCCAGCAGCTTGACTAGTAATAGAAATGAGCAGTTCTTC. The rearrangement links TRBV5-1 to TRBJ2-1, with D possibly being TRBD2 (5 bases). V lost 1 base, J lost 7 bases, and 12 bases lay in between. The germline CDR1 and CDR2 sequences are SGHRS and YFSETQ. CDR3 size: 14 residues.

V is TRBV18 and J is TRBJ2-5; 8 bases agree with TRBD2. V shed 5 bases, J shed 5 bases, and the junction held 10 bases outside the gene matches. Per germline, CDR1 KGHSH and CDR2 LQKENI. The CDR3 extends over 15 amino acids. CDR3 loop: CASSSTLAGMETQYF. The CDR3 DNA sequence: TGTGCCAGCTCATCAACCTTAGCGGGGATGGAGACCCAGTACTTC.

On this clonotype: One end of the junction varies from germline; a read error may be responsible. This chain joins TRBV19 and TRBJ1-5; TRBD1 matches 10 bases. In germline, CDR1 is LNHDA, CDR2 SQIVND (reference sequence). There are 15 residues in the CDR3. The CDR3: CAGSVTGQGRSAQHF. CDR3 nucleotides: TGTGCCGGTAGTGTGACGGGACAGGGGAGGTCAGCCCAGCATTTT.

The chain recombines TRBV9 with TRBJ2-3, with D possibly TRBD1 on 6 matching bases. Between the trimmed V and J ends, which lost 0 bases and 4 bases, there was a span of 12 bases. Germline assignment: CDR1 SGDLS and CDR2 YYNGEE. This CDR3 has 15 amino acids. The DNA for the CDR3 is TGTGCCAGCAGCGTAGCAGGACAGTCCGCAGATACGCAGTATTTT. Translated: CASSVAGQSADTQYF.

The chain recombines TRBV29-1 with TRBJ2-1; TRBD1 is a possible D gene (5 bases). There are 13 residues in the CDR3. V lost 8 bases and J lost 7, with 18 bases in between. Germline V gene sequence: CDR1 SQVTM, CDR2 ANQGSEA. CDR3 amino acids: CSQKRSGWNEQFF. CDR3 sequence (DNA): TGCAGCCAAAAGAGGTCAGGGTGGAATGAGCAGTTCTTC.

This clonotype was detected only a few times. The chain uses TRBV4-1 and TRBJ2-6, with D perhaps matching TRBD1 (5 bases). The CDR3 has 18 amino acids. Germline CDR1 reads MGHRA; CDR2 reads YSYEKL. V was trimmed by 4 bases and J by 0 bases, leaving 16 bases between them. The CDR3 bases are TGCGCCAGCAGCCGGCCACAGGATGGGCTCTCTGGGGCCAACGTCCTGACTTTC. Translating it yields CASSRPQDGLSGANVLTF.

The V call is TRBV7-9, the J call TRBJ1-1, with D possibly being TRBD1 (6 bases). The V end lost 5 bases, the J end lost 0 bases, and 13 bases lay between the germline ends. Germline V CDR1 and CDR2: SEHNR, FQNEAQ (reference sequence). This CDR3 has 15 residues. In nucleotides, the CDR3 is TGTGCCAGCAGCGCGACAGGTTCCCTGAACACTGAAGCTTTCTTT. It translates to CASSATGSLNTEAFF.

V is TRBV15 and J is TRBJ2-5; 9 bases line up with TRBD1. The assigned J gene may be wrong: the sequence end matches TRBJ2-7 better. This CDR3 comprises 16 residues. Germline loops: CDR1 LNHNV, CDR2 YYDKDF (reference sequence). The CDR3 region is CATSGLPGQGHYEQYF. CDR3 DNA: TGTGCCACCAGCGGACTGCCGGGACAGGGCCACTACGAGCAGTACTTC.

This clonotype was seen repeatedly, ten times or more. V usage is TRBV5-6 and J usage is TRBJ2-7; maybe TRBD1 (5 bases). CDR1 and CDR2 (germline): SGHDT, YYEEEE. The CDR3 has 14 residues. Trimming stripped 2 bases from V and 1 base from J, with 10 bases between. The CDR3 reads CASSFGDSSYEQYF. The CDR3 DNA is TGTGCCAGCAGCTTTGGTGACAGTTCCTACGAGCAGTACTTC.

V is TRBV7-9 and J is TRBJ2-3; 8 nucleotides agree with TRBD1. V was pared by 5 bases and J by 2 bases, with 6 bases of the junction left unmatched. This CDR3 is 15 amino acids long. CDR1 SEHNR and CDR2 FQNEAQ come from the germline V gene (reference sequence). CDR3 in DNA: TGTGCCAGCAGCCCACGACAGGGGACCACAGATACGCAGTATTTT. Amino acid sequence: CASSPRQGTTDTQYF. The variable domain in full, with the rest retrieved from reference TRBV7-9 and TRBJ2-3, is DTGVSQNPRHKITKRGQNVTFRCDPISEHNRLYWYRQTLGQGPEFLTYFQNEAQLEKSRLLSDRFSAERPKGSFSTLEIQRTEQGDSAMYLCASSPRQGTTDTQYFGPGTRLTVL.

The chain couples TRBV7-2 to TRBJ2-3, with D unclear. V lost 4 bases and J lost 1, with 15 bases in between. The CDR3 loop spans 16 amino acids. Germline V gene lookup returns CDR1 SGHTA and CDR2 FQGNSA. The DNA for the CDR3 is TGTGCCAGCAGCTCCGGGCGGCGTGGGGGCACAGATACGCAGTATTTT. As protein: CASSSGRRGGTDTQYF.

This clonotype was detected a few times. CDR3 coding DNA: TGCAGTGCTAGAGATCTTGGCTCAATACCCCTCTACGAGCAGTACTTC. Protein product: CSARDLGSIPLYEQYF. The chain carries TRBV20-1 and TRBJ2-7; no reliable D call. This CDR3 contains 16 residues. Trimming shortened V by 0 bases and J by 3 bases, and 18 bases separated the two germline ends. The germline CDR1 and CDR2 sequences are DFQATT and SNEGSKA (reference sequence).

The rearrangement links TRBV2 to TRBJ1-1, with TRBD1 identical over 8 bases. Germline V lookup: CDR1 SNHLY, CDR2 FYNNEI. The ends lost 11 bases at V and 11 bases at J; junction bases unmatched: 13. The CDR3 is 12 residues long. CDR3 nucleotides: TGTGCCCAAGAAACAGGGGGTTATGAGGCTTTCTTT. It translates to CAQETGGYEAFF.

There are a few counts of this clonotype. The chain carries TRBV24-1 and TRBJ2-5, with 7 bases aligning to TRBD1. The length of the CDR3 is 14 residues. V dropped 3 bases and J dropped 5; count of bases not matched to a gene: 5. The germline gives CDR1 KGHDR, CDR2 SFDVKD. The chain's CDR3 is CATSDTRGLETQYF. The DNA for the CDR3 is TGTGCCACCAGTGATACTAGGGGGCTGGAGACCCAGTACTTC.

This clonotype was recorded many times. The CDR3 DNA reads as TGCAGCGTTGAAGCAGGGGCTAGCGGGAGTGAGGAGGCAGATACGCAGTATTTT. Translating gives CSVEAGASGSEEADTQYF. The V and J genes are TRBV29-1 and TRBJ2-3; the match to TRBD2 covers 10 bases. The V gene's germline CDR1 is SQVTM and CDR2 ANQGSEA. The CDR3 length is 18 residues. V lost 1 base and J lost 4; bases outside the gene matches: 14.

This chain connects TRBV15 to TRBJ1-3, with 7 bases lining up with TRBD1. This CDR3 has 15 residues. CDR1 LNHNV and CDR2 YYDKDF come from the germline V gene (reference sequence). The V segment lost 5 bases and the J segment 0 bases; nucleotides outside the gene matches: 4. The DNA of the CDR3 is TGTGCCACCAGCGTCCGGGACAGCTCTGGAAACACCATATATTTT. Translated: CATSVRDSSGNTIYF.

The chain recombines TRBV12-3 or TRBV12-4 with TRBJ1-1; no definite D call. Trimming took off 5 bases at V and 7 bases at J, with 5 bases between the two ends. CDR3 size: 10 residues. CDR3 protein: CASSQNEAFF. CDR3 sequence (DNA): TGTGCCAGCAGTCAAAATGAAGCTTTCTTT.

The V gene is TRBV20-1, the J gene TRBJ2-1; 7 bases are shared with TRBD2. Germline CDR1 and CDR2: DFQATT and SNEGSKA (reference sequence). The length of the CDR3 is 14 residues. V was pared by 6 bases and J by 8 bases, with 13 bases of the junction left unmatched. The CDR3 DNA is TGCAGTGCCAAAGACAGCGGGGTCACGGATGAGCAGTTCTTC. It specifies CSAKDSGVTDEQFF.

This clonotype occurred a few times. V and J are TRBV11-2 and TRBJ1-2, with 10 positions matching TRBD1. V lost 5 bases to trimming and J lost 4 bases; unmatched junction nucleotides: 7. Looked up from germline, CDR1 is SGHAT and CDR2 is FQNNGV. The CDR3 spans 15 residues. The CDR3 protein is CASSPWDRGGYGYTF. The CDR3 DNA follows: TGTGCCAGCAGCCCTTGGGACAGGGGCGGCTATGGCTACACCTTC.

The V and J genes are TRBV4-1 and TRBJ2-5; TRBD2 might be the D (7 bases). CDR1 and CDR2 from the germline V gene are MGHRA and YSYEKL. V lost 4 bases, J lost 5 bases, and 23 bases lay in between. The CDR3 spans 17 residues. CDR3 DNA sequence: TGCGCCAGCAGCCCGACGGGGGGCCTGCCGGGGAGTGAGACCCAGTACTTC. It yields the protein CASSPTGGLPGSETQYF.

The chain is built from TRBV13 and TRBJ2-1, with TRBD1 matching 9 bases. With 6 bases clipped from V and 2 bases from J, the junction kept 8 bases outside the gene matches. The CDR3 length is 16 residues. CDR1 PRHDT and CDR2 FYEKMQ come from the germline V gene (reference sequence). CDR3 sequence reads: CASSQAGTGTYNEQFF. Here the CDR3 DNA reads TGTGCCAGCAGTCAAGCCGGGACAGGGACCTACAATGAGCAGTTCTTC.